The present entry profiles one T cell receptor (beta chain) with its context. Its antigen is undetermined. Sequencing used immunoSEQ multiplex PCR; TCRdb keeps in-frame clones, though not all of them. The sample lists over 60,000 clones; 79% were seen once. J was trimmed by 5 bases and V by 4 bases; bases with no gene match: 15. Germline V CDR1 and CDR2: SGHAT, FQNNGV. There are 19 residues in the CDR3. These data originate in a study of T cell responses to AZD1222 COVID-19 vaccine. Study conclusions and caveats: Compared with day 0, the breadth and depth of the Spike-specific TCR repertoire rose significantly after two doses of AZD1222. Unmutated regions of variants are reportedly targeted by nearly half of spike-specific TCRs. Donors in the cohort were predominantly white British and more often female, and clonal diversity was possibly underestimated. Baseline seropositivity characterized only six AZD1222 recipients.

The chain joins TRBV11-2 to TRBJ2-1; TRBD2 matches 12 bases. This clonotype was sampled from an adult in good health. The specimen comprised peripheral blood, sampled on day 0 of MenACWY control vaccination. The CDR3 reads CASSSNGAERLAGDNEQFF. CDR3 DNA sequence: TGTGCCAGCAGCTCCAATGGGGCGGAGCGACTAGCGGGGGACAATGAGCAGTTCTTC.